This T cell receptor beta chain was sequenced during a study of blood T cells in healthy people across ages. About the study: With template switching, about one barcoded beta molecule was captured per two T cells.

Looked up from germline, CDR1 is SEHNR and CDR2 is FQNEAQ (reference sequence). The V gene lost 1 base and the J gene lost 4 bases, with 12 bases spanning the gap. This CDR3 comprises 15 residues. Primed by a sample-barcoded 5' primer and a J-beta primer mix, a second PCR proceeded for about 6 to 11 cycles. Individual samples furnished no less than 2.5 million CDR3-containing paired-end reads apiece. TCRdb itself ran the 5' RACE reads through MiXCR, one entry per CDR3 protein. The table has 380,000 or so distinct CDR3 sequences, roughly half seen once. In its sample, this clonotype was seen many times. Per-sample PBMC isolation yielded at least 6.5 million cells.

This sequence joins TRBV7-9 and TRBJ2-3; TRBD2 is a possible D gene (7 bases). The sequence came from a man aged 55 to 70 in good health. The sequencing sample was made of blood. The CDR3 nucleotides are TGTGCCAGCAGCTTAGTCGGGGGGCGTGCAGATACGCAGTATTTT. This encodes CASSLVGGRADTQYF.